This T cell receptor (beta chain) appears in the sequencing data of a study of shared clonotypes between healthy human individuals. Study-wide results and caveats: The naive CD4 repertoires of several donors were compared, and roughly 5.1% of clonotypes were shared.

The germline CDR1 and CDR2 sequences are MDHEN and SYDVKM. Trimming took 7 bases from V and 0 from J; bases not matched to a gene: 8. The CDR3 is 16 amino acids. Samples underwent the assay at deep level. Measured with immunoSEQ multiplex PCR; TCRdb has only the in-frame clones, and not every one. Of over a million clones listed, approximately 98.5% were seen once; the top ten hold approximately 0.4%. As to this clone: The antigen is undetermined.

The specimen sequenced was naive CD4+ T cells sorted from blood. Specified subset: CD45RA+ positively selected. The receptor's source is a young man in good health. This sequence joins TRBV28 and TRBJ1-2; 10 bases map to TRBD1. The CDR3 DNA is TGTGCCAGCACCCTGGGACAGGGGTTGACTAACTATGGCTACACCTTC. Translated: CASTLGQGLTNYGYTF.